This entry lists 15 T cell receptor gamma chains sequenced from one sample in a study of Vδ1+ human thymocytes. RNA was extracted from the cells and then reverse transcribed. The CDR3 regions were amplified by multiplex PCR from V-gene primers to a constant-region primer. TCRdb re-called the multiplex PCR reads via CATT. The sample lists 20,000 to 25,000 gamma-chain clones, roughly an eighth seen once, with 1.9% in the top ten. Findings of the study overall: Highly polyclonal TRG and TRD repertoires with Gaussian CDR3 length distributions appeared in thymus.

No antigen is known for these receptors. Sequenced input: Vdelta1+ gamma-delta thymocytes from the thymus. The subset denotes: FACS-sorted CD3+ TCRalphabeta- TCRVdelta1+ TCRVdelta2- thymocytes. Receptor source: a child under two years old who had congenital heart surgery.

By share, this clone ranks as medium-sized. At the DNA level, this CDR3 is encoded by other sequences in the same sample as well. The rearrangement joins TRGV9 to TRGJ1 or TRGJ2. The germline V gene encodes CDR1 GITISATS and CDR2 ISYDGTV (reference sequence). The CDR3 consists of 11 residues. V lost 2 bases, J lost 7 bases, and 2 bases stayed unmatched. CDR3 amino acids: CALWEEYKKLF. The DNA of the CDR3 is TGTGCCTTGTGGGAGGAGTATAAGAAACTCTTT.

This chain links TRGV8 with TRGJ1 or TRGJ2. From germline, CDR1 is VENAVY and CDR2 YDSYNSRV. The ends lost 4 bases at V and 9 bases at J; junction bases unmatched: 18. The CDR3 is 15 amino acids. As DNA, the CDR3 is TGTGCCACCTGGGAATTAGCCATCACCCCCATTAAGAAACTCTTT. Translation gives CATWELAITPIKKLF.

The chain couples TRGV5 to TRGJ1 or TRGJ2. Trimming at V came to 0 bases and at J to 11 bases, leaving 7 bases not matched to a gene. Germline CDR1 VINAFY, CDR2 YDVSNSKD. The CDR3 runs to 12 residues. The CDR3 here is CATWDRPKQKLF. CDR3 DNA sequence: TGTGCCACCTGGGACAGGCCTAAGCAGAAACTCTTT.

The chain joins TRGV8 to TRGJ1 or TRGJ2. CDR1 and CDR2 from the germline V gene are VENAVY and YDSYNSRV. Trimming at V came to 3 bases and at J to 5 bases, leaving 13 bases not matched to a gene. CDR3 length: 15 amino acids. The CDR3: CATWDLNGWDYKKLF. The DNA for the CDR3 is TGTGCCACCTGGGATCTTAACGGTTGGGATTATAAGAAACTCTTT.

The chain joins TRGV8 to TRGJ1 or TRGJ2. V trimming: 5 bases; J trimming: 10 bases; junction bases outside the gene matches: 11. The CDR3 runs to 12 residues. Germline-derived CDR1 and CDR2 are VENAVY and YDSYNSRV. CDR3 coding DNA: TGTGCCACCTGGGTCCCGAGGACCAAGAAACTCTTT. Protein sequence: CATWVPRTKKLF.

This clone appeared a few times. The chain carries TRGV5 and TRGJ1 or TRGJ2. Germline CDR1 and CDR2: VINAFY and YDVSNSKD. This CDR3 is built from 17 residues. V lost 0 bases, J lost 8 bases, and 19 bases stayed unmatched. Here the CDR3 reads CATWDRPHPVLLNKKLF. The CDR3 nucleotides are TGTGCCACCTGGGACAGGCCGCACCCCGTCCTTTTGAATAAGAAACTCTTT.

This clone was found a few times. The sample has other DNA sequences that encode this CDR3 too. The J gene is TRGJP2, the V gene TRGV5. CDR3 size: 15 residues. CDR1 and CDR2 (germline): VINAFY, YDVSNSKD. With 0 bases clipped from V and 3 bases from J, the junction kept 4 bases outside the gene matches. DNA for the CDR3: TGTGCCACCTGGGACAGGCGTGGTAGTGATTGGATCAAGACGTTT. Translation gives CATWDRRGSDWIKTF.

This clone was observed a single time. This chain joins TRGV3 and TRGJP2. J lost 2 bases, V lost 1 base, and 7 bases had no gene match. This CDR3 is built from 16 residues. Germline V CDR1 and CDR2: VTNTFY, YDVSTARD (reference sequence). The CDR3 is CATWDSTPSSDWIKTF. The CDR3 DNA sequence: TGTGCCACCTGGGACAGCACCCCAAGTAGTGATTGGATCAAGACGTTT.

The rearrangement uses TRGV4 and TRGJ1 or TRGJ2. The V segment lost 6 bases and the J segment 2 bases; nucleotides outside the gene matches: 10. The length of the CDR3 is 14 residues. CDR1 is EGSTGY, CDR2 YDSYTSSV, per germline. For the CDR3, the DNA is TGTGCCACCTGGTGGGGGGGGGATTATTATAAGAAACTCTTT. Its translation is CATWWGGDYYKKLF.

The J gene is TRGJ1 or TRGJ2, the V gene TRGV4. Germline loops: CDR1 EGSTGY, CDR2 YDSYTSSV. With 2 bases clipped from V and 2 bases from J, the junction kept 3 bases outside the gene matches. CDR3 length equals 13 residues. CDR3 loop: CATWDADYYKKLF. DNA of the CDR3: TGTGCCACCTGGGATGCGGATTATTATAAGAAACTCTTT.

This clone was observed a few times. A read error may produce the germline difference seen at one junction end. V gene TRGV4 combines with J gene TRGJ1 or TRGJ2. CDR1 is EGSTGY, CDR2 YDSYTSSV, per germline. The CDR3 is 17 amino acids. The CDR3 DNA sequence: TGTGCCACCTGGAATGGGCCCCCGACCGTACGTTATTATAAGAAACTCTTT. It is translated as CATWNGPPTVRYYKKLF.

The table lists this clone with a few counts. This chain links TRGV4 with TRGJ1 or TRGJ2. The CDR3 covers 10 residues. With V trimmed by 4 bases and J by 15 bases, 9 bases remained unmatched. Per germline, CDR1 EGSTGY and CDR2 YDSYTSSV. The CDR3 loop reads CATWDGLGLF. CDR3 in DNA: TGTGCCACCTGGGACGGGCTGGGACTCTTT.

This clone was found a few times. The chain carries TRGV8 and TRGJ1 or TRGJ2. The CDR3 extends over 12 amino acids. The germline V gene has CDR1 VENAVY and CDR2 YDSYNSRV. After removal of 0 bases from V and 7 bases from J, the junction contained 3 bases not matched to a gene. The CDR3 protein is CATWDRTYKKLF. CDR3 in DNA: TGTGCCACCTGGGATAGGACCTATAAGAAACTCTTT.

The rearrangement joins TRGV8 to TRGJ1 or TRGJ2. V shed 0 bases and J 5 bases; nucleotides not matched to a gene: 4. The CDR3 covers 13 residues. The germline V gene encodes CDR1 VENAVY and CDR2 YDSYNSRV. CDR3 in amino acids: CATWDRQNYKKLF. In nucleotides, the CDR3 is TGTGCCACCTGGGATAGGCAAAATTATAAGAAACTCTTT.

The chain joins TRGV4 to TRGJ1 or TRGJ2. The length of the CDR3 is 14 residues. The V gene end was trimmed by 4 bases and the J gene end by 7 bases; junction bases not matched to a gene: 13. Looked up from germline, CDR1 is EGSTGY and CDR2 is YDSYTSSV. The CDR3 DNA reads TGTGCCACCTGGGACGGGCCCGGGTGGTATAAGAAACTCTTT. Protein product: CATWDGPGWYKKLF.